Listed below are T cell receptor beta chains from one sample, sequenced in a study of T cell responses to AZD1222 COVID-19 vaccine. Profiling relied on immunoSEQ multiplex PCR, and the TCRdb table lists in-frame clones only, not all of them. The table lists about 44,000 clones, 60% to 85% of them singletons. The sample consisted of peripheral blood, taken on day 0 of AZD1222 vaccination. Receptor source: an adult in good health. The CDR3 runs from the conserved cysteine through the conserved F or W. The order of the fields is clone size, D gene, V gene, J gene, CDR3 DNA, CDR3 protein. D genes are given only for firm matches. Part of the rows lack a size; the others show once, few, many or a class for expanded clones.

abundance: NA; d_gene: NA; v_gene: TRBV19; j_gene: TRBJ1-5; CDR3nt: TGTGCCAGTAGTGTCGGCGGAAATCAGCCCCAGCATTTT; CDR3aa: CASSVGGNQPQHF
abundance: NA; d_gene: NA; v_gene: TRBV28; j_gene: TRBJ1-1; CDR3nt: TGTGCCAGCAGTTTAGGGGGGCAGGACACTGAAGCTTTCTTT; CDR3aa: CASSLGGQDTEAFF
abundance: NA; d_gene: NA; v_gene: TRBV3-1/TRBV3-2; j_gene: TRBJ1-1; CDR3nt: TGTGCCAGCAGCCAAGTCTCCTGGGGCGCTGAAGCTTTCTTT; CDR3aa: CASSQVSWGAEAFF
abundance: once; d_gene: NA; v_gene: TRBV5-1; j_gene: TRBJ2-7; CDR3nt: TGCGCCAGCAGCTCCCGACAGACCGGGGTGGACGAGCAGTACTTC; CDR3aa: CASSSRQTGVDEQYF
abundance: NA; d_gene: TRBD1; v_gene: TRBV29-1; j_gene: TRBJ1-4; CDR3nt: TGCAGCGTTACAACAGGGGGGACTAATGAAAAACTGTTTTTT; CDR3aa: CSVTTGGTNEKLFF
abundance: NA; d_gene: NA; v_gene: TRBV6-2/TRBV6-3; j_gene: TRBJ1-6; CDR3nt: TGTGCCAGCAGTTACTACGGACGGAATTCACCCCTCCACTTT; CDR3aa: CASSYYGRNSPLHF
abundance: NA; d_gene: TRBD1; v_gene: TRBV29-1; j_gene: TRBJ1-2; CDR3nt: TGCAGCGTTGAAGATTCTCAGGACAGGGAGGACTTC; CDR3aa: CSVEDSQDREDF
abundance: NA; d_gene: NA; v_gene: TRBV11-3; j_gene: TRBJ1-1; CDR3nt: TGTGCCAGCCAATCCGAGATGAACACTGAAGCTTTCTTT; CDR3aa: CASQSEMNTEAFF
abundance: few; d_gene: NA; v_gene: TRBV28; j_gene: TRBJ1-6; CDR3nt: TGTGCCAGCAACGGGAATAATTCACCCCTCCACTTT; CDR3aa: CASNGNNSPLHF
abundance: few; d_gene: NA; v_gene: TRBV10-1; j_gene: TRBJ1-2; CDR3nt: TGCGCCAGCAGTGAGGGGGCGCCGGGTTATGGCTACACCTTC; CDR3aa: CASSEGAPGYGYTF
abundance: NA; d_gene: TRBD1; v_gene: TRBV11-3; j_gene: TRBJ1-5; CDR3nt: TGTGCCAGCAGCTTAGGCCAAGGGACAGACTTTGATAGCAATCAGCCCCAGCATTTT; CDR3aa: CASSLGQGTDFDSNQPQHF
abundance: once; d_gene: NA; v_gene: TRBV7-9; j_gene: TRBJ2-7; CDR3nt: TGTGCCAGCAGCTTAAGAGCCTACGAGCAGTACTTC; CDR3aa: CASSLRAYEQYF
abundance: NA; d_gene: TRBD1; v_gene: TRBV7-2; j_gene: TRBJ1-2; CDR3nt: TGTGCCAGCAGCTTGCTTACAGGGGAGGGGGCCTACGGCTACACCTTC; CDR3aa: CASSLLTGEGAYGYTF
abundance: NA; d_gene: TRBD2; v_gene: TRBV11-3; j_gene: TRBJ2-1; CDR3nt: TGTGCCAGCAGCCTAGCGGGGAGACTAGTTGCGAATGAGCAGTTCTTC; CDR3aa: CASSLAGRLVANEQFF
abundance: NA; d_gene: TRBD1; v_gene: TRBV3-1/TRBV3-2; j_gene: TRBJ1-2; CDR3nt: TGTGCCAGCAGCCAAGCAGGGGGCTTCTATGGCTACACCTTC; CDR3aa: CASSQAGGFYGYTF
abundance: few; d_gene: NA; v_gene: TRBV15; j_gene: TRBJ1-5; CDR3nt: TGTGCCACCAGCAGAGACAGCCCCTCTCTCAATCAGCCCCAGCATTTT; CDR3aa: CATSRDSPSLNQPQHF
abundance: NA; d_gene: NA; v_gene: TRBV6-1; j_gene: TRBJ1-3; CDR3nt: TGTGCCAGCAGTGAAAGGGGGTTTAGCTCTGGAAACACCATATATTTT; CDR3aa: CASSERGFSSGNTIYF
abundance: NA; d_gene: NA; v_gene: TRBV7-3; j_gene: TRBJ1-2; CDR3nt: TGTGCCAGCAGCTCCCCCGGTTTGGTTGGCTACACCTTC; CDR3aa: CASSSPGLVGYTF
abundance: NA; d_gene: NA; v_gene: TRBV28; j_gene: TRBJ1-4; CDR3nt: TGTGCCAGCAAGTCAGCAGGCTCTGAAAAACTGTTTTTT; CDR3aa: CASKSAGSEKLFF
abundance: NA; d_gene: TRBD2; v_gene: TRBV5-4; j_gene: TRBJ2-3; CDR3nt: TGTGCCAGCAGCGGACTACCTAGCGGGGCGCGCACAGATACGCAGTATTTT; CDR3aa: CASSGLPSGARTDTQYF
abundance: NA; d_gene: TRBD1; v_gene: TRBV28; j_gene: TRBJ1-1; CDR3nt: TGTGCCAGCAGTTCACCGGGACAGGTTATGAGCACTGAAGCTTTCTTT; CDR3aa: CASSSPGQVMSTEAFF
abundance: NA; d_gene: NA; v_gene: TRBV9; j_gene: TRBJ2-7; CDR3nt: TGTGCCAGCGGTCCCGGGGCCTACGAGCAGTACTTC; CDR3aa: CASGPGAYEQYF
abundance: NA; d_gene: NA; v_gene: TRBV12-5; j_gene: TRBJ1-1; CDR3nt: TGTGCTAGTGGTTTGGGACCCTGGGGGATTGGGGACACTGAAGCTTTCTTT; CDR3aa: CASGLGPWGIGDTEAFF
abundance: NA; d_gene: NA; v_gene: TRBV5-6; j_gene: TRBJ1-2; CDR3nt: TGTGCCAGCAGCTTGATTCGGTCAGGGGATGGCTACACCTTC; CDR3aa: CASSLIRSGDGYTF
abundance: NA; d_gene: TRBD1; v_gene: TRBV6-6; j_gene: TRBJ2-3; CDR3nt: TGTGCCAGCAGTTACTCGGGGACAGAAGGTGGTACGCAGTATTTT; CDR3aa: CASSYSGTEGGTQYF
abundance: NA; d_gene: NA; v_gene: TRBV5-1; j_gene: TRBJ1-1; CDR3nt: TGCGCCAGCAGCCATGGTCCCCGGGGGGGGGTAAGGACTGAAGCTTTCTTT; CDR3aa: CASSHGPRGGVRTEAFF
abundance: NA; d_gene: NA; v_gene: TRBV3-1/TRBV3-2; j_gene: TRBJ1-1; CDR3nt: TGTGCCAGCAGCCAAGTGGTTGGGGCTGAAGCTTTCTTT; CDR3aa: CASSQVVGAEAFF